The sequence of this TCR beta chain was determined in a study of CD8+ T cells in alopecia areata. Study-level findings and limits: Sequenced scalp T cells also include alphabeta T cells resident in normal skin.

Trimming shortened V by 8 bases and J by 0 bases, and 17 bases separated the two germline ends. CDR1 is SGHTA, CDR2 FQGNSA, per germline. The CDR3 runs to 15 residues. The authors extracted RNA and reverse transcribed it into cDNA as the sequencing template. Clones were sequenced by immunoSEQ multiplex PCR, and TCRdb holds only the in-frame ones, with some missing. The table has roughly 25,000 clones, about 47% seen once. A note on this clone: No antigen is known for it.

Sequenced sample: NKG2D-high CD8+ T cells sorted from blood. The receptor was isolated from a human donor with alopecia areata. This chain connects TRBV7-2 to TRBJ2-7; either TRBD1 or TRBD2 may supply D (5 bases each). CDR3 sequence: CASFNRDGHSYEQYF. The CDR3 DNA sequence: TGTGCCAGCTTCAATCGGGACGGACACTCCTACGAGCAGTACTTC. Complete variable domain (other parts from reference TRBV7-2 and TRBJ2-7): GAGVSQSPSNKVTEKGKDVELRCDPISGHTALYWYRQSLGQGLEFLIYFQGNSAPDKSGLPSDRFSAERTGGSVSTLTIQRTQQEDSAVYLCASFNRDGHSYEQYFGPGTRLTVT.